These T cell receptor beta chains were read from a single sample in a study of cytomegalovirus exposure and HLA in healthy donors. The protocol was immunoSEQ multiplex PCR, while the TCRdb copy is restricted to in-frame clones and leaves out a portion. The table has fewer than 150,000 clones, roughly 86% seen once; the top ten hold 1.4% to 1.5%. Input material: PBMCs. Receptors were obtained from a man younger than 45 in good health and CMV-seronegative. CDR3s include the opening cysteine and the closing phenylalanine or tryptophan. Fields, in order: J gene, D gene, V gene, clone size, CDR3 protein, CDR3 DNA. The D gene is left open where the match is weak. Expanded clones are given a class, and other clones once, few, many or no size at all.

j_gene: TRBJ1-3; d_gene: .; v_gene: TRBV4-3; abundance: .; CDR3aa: CASSQGQRTGNTIYF; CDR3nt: TGCGCCAGCAGCCAAGGGCAGAGGACTGGAAACACCATATATTTT
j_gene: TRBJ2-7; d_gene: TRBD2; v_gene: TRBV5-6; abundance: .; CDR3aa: CASSLVAWSSGNYEQYF; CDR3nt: TGTGCCAGCAGCTTGGTGGCGTGGTCTAGCGGGAACTACGAGCAGTACTTC
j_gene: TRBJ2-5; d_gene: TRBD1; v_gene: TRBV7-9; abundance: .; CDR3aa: CASTEQGEQETQYF; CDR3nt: TGTGCCAGCACCGAACAGGGGGAGCAAGAGACCCAGTACTTC
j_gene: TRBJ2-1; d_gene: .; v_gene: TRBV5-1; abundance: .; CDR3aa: CASSLEDRSYNEQFF; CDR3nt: TGCGCCAGCAGCTTGGAGGACAGATCGTACAATGAGCAGTTCTTC
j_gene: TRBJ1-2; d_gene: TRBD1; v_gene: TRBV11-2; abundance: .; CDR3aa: CASSLGQGSRTF; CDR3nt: TGTGCCAGCAGCTTGGGACAGGGTTCAAGAACCTTC
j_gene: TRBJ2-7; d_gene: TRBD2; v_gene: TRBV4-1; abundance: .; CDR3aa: CASSQEKGTGGEQYF; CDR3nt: TGCGCCAGCAGCCAAGAAAAAGGGACGGGGGGTGAGCAGTACTTC
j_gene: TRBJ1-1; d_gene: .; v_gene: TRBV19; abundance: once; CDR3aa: CASLQGTEAFF; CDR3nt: TGTGCCAGTTTACAGGGAACTGAAGCTTTCTTT
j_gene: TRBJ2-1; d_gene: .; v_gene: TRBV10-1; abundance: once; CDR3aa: CASSESSSAGGNNEQFF; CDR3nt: TGCGCCAGCAGTGAGTCGAGTTCGGCAGGAGGGAATAATGAGCAGTTCTTC
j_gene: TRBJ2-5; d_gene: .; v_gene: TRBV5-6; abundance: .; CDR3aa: CASSGPFGGDVQETQYF; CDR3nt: TGTGCCAGCAGCGGCCCCTTCGGGGGAGACGTTCAAGAGACCCAGTACTTC
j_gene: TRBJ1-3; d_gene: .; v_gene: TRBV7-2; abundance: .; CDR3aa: CASSLADTFSGNTIYF; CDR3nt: TGTGCCAGCAGCTTAGCAGACACCTTCTCTGGAAACACCATATATTTT
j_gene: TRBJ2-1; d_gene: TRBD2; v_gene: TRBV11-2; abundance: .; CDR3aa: CASSFPTSGFEQFF; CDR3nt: TGTGCCAGCAGCTTCCCGACTAGCGGGTTTGAGCAGTTCTTC
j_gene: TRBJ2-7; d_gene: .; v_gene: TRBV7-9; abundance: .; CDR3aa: CASSAGFSEQYF; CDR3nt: TGTGCCAGCAGCGCAGGGTTCTCCGAGCAGTACTTC
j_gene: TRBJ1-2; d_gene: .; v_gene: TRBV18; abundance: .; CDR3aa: CASSPTGPLNYGYTF; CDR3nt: TGTGCCAGCTCACCGACAGGACCTCTTAACTATGGCTACACCTTC
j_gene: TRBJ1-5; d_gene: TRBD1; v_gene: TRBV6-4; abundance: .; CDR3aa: CASLEGDSNSNQPQHF; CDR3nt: TGTGCCAGCTTAGAGGGGGACAGTAATAGCAATCAGCCCCAGCATTTT
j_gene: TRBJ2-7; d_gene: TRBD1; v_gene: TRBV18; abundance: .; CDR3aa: CASSPTGTGSSYEQYF; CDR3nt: TGTGCCAGCTCACCAACCGGGACAGGGTCCTCCTACGAGCAGTACTTC
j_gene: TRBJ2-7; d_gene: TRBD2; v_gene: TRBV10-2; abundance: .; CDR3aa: CASTSRGLATSYEQYF; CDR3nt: TGCGCCAGCACCTCTAGAGGACTAGCGACATCCTACGAGCAGTACTTC
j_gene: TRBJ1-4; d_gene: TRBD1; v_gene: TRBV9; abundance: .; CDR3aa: CASSAGQGFNEKLFF; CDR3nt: TGTGCCAGCAGCGCTGGACAGGGGTTTAATGAAAAACTGTTTTTT
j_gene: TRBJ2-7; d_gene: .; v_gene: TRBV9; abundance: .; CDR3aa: CASSRDSYEQYF; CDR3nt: TGTGCCAGCAGCCGGGACTCCTACGAGCAGTACTTC
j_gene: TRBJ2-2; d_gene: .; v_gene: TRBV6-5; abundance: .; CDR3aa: CASSSNPETGELFF; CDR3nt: TGTGCCAGCAGTTCCAATCCCGAGACCGGGGAGCTGTTTTTT
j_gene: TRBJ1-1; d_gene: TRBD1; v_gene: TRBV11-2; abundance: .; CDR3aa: CASSHQDRVTEAFF; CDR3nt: TGTGCCAGCAGCCACCAAGACAGGGTCACTGAAGCTTTCTTT